A few counts support the clone carrying this T cell receptor (beta chain). Its target is not known. These data originate in a study of cytomegalovirus exposure and HLA in healthy donors. Study in general: Out of about 179 million T cells, an earlier analysis found 117 million unique TCR beta sequences in total.

Study conclusions and caveats: Data from an earlier analysis indicated that most TCR beta V segments were productive either about 90% or about 30% of the time.

The PCR ran on 60 Vbeta and 13 Jbeta primers. Profiling relied on immunoSEQ multiplex PCR, and the TCRdb table lists in-frame clones only, not all of them. Of tens of thousands of clones listed, approximately 68% are singletons. Germline-derived CDR1 and CDR2 are MRHNA and SNTAGT. The CDR3 is made up of 13 amino acids. V lost 3 bases, J lost 2 bases, and 0 bases stayed unmatched. The TCR comes from a man aged 25-45 years in good health and CMV-seronegative. V and J are TRBV6-4 and TRBJ2-5; 7 bases agree with TRBD2. The sequenced material came from PBMCs. CDR3 loop: CASSEREQETQYF. The CDR3 coding sequence is TGTGCCAGCAGTGAGCGGGAGCAAGAGACCCAGTACTTC.